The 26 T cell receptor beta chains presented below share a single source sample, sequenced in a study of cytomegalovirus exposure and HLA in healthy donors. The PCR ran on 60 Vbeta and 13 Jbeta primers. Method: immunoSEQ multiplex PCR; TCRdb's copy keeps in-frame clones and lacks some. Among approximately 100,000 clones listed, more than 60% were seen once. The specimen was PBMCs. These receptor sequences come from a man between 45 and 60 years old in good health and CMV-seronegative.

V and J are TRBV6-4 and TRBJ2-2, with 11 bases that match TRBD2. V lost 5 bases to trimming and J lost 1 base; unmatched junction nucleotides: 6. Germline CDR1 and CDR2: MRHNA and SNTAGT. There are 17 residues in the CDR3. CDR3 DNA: TGTGCCAGCAGTATACTAGCGGGGGATTTGAACACCGGGGAGCTGTTTTTT. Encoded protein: CASSILAGDLNTGELFF.

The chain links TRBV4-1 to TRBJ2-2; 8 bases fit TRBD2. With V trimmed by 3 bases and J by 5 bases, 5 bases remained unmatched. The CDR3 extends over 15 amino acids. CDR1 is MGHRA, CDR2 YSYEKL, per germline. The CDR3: CASSHSGVGTGELFF. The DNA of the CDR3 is TGCGCCAGCAGCCATAGCGGGGTAGGAACCGGGGAGCTGTTTTTT.

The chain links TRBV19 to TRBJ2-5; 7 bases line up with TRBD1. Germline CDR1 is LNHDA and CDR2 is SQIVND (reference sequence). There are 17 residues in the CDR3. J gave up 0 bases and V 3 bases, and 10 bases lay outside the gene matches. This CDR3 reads CASSIPVGDRHQETQYF. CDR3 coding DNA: TGTGCCAGTAGTATCCCCGTGGGGGACAGACACCAAGAGACCCAGTACTTC.

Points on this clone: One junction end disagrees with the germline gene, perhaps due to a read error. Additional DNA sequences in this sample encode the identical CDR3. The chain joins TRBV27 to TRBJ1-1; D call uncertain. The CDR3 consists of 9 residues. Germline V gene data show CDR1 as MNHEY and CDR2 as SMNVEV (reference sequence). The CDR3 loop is CASTSEAFF. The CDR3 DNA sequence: TGTGCCAGCACCTCTGAGGCTTTCTTT.

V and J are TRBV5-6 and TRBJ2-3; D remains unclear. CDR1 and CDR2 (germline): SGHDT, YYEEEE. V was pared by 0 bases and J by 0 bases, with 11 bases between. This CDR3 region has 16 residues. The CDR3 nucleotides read TGTGCCAGCAGCTTGGTCCTTCCAGGAAGCACAGATACGCAGTATTTT. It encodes CASSLVLPGSTDTQYF. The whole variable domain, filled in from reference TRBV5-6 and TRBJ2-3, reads DAGVTQSPTHLIKTRGQQVTLRCSPKSGHDTVSWYQQALGQGPQFIFQYYEEEERQRGNFPDRFSGHQFPNYSSELNVNALLLGDSALYLCASSLVLPGSTDTQYFGPGTRLTVL.

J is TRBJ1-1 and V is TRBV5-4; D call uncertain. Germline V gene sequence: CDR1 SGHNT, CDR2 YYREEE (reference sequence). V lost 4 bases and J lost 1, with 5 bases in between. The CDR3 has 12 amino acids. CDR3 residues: CASSRGNTEAFF. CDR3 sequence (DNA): TGTGCCAGCAGCCGAGGGAACACTGAAGCTTTCTTT.

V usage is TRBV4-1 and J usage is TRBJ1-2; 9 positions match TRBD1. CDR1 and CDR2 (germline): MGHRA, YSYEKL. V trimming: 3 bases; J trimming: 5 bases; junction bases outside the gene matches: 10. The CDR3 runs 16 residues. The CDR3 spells CASSQPGQGARYGYTF. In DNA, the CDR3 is TGCGCCAGCAGCCAGCCGGGACAGGGAGCTAGATATGGCTACACCTTC.

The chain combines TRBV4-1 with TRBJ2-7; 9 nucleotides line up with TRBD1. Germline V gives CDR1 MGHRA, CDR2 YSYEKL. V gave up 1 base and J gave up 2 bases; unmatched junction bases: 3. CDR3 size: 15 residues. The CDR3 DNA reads TGCGCCAGCAGCCAAGTACAGGGGGCCCCCTACGAGCAGTACTTC. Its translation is CASSQVQGAPYEQYF.

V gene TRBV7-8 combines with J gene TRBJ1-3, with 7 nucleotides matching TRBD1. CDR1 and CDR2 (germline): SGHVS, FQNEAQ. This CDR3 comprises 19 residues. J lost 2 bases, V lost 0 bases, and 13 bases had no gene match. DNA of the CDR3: TGTGCCAGCAGCTTAGCGTCGAAGGGGGCACTTCTGGCTGGAAACACCATATATTTT. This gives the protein CASSLASKGALLAGNTIYF.

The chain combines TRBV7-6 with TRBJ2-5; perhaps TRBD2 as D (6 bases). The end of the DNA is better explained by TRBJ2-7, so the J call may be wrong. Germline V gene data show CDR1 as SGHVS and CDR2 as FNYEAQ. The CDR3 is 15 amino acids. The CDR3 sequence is CASSPGGTASYEQYF. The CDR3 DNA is TGTGCCAGCAGCCCCGGCGGGACGGCCTCCTACGAGCAGTACTTC.

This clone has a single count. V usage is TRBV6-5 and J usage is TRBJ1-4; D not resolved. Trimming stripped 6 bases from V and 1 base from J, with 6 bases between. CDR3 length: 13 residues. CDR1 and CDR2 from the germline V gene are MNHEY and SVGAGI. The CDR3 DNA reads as TGTGCCAGCAGGGGCAGAACTAATGAAAAACTGTTTTTT. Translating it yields CASRGRTNEKLFF.

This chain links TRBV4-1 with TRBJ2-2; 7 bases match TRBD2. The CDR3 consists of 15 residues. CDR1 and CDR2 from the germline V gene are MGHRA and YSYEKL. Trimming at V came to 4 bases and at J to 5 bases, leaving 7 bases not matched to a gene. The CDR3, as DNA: TGCGCCAGCAGCCGGGGGGAGGGCCGTACCGGGGAGCTGTTTTTT. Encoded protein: CASSRGEGRTGELFF.

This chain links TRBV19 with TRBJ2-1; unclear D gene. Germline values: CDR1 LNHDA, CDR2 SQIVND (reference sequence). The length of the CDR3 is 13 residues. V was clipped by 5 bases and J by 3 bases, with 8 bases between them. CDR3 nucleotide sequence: TGTGCCAGTAGTGCGGTAAACTACAATGAGCAGTTCTTC. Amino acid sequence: CASSAVNYNEQFF. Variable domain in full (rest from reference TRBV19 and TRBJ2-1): DGGITQSPKYLFRKEGQNVTLSCEQNLNHDAMYWYRQDPGQGLRLIYYSQIVNDFQKGDIAEGYSVSREKKESFPLTVTSAQKNPTAFYLCASSAVNYNEQFFGPGTRLTVL.

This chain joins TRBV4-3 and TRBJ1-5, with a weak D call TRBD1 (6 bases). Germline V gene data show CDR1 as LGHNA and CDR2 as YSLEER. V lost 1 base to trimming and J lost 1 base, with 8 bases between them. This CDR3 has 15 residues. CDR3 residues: CASSQVQGSNQPQHF. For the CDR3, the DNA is TGCGCCAGCAGCCAAGTACAGGGAAGCAATCAGCCCCAGCATTTT.

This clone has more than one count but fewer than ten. The CDR3 coding sequence is TGTGCCAGTAGTATAGATCGGGAGGGGGCTGAAGCTTTCTTT. Its protein product is CASSIDREGAEAFF. This chain connects TRBV19 to TRBJ1-1, with TRBD1 as a possible D gene (6 bases). The CDR3 is 14 residues long. Deletions cut 0 bases from V and 6 bases from J, with 11 bases between. From germline, CDR1 is LNHDA and CDR2 SQIVND (reference sequence).

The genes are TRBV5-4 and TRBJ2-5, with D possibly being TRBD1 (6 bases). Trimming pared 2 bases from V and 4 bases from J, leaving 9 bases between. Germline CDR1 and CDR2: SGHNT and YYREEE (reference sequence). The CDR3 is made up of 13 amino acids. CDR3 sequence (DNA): TGTGCCAGCAGCTTTAGGGGGTTAGAGACCCAGTACTTC. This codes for CASSFRGLETQYF.

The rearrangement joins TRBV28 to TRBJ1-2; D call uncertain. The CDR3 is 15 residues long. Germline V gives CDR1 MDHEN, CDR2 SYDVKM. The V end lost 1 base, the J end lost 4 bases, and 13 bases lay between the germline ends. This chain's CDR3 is CASSLSAEISYGYTF. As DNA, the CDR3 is TGTGCCAGCAGTTTATCCGCGGAAATCAGCTATGGCTACACCTTC.

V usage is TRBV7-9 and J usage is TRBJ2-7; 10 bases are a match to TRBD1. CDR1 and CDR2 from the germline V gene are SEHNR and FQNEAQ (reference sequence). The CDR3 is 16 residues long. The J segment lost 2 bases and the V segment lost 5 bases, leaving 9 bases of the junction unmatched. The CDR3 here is CASSPRRQGAAYEQYF. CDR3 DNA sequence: TGTGCCAGCAGCCCCCGCCGACAGGGGGCCGCCTACGAGCAGTACTTC.

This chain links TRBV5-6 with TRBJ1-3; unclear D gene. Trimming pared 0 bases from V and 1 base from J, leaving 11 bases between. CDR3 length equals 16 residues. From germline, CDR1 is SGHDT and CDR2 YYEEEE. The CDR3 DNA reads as TGTGCCAGCAGCTTGGGACATTTGACGTCTGGAAACACCATATATTTT. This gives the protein CASSLGHLTSGNTIYF.

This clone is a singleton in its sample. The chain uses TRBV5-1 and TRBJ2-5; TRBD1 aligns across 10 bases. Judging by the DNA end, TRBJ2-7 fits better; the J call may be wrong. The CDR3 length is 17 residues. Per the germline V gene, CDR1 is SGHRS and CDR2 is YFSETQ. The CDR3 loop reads CASSAGQGDYFAYEQYF. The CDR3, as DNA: TGCGCCAGCAGCGCAGGACAGGGGGACTACTTCGCCTACGAGCAGTACTTC.

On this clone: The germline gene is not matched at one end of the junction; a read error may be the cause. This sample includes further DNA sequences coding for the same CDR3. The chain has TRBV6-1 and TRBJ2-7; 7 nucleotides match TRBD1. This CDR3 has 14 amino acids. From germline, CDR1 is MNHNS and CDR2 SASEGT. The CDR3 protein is CASRGTRPFYEQYF. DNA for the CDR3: TGCGCCAGCAGGGGGACAAGGCCATTCTACGAGCAGTACTTC.

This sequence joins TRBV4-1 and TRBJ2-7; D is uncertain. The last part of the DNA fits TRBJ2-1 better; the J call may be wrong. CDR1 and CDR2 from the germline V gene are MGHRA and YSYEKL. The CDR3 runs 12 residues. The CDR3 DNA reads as TGCGCCAGCAGCCAAGATCTAGGAGTCCAGTTCTTC. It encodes CASSQDLGVQFF.

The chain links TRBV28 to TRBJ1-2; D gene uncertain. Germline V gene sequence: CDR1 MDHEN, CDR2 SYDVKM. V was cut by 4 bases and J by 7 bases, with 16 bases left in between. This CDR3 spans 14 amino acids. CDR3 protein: CASSSPSGVGGYTF. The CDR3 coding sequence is TGTGCCAGCAGTTCTCCCTCCGGAGTAGGTGGCTACACCTTC.

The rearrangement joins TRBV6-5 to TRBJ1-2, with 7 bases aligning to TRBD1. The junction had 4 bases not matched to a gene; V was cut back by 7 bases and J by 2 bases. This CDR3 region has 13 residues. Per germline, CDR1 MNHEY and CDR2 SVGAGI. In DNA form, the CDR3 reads TGTGCCAGCATTTCACAGGGGAACTATGGCTACACCTTC. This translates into CASISQGNYGYTF.

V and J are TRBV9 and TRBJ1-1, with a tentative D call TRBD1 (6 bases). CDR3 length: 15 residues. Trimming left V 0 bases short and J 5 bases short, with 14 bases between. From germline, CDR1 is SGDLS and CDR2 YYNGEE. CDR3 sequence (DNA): TGTGCCAGCAGCGTAGATGGGACGAGGGGGACTGAAGCTTTCTTT. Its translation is CASSVDGTRGTEAFF.

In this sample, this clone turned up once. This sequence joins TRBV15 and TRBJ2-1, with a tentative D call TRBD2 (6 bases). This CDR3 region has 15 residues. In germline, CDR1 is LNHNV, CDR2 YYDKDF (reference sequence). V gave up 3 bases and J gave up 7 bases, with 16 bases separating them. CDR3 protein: CATSRVREYHNEQFF. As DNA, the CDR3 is TGTGCCACCAGCAGGGTTCGGGAGTATCATAATGAGCAGTTCTTC.